The present T cell receptor (beta chain) was sequenced within a study of cytotoxic CD8 clonotypes in ibrutinib-treated CLL (dated by TCRdb to about 2021). For the study in its entirety: The cohort had about a dozen relapsed/refractory and around 15 treatment-naive patients; about 17 were IGHV unmutated. Partial responses were observed in 24 patients and complete responses in 2; after a median follow-up of roughly 62 months, remission was maintained in 14 patients and progression was observed in approximately 12. Response samples were taken after a median of about a year on treatment, ranging from about 6 to 36 months. On average, each sample had some 260,000 productive templates and 94,082 productive rearrangements. Of the roughly 81 people in the trial, approximately 26 had longitudinal samples available. Cryopreserved peripheral blood mononuclear cells were obtained prior to treatment, at the time of response, and at either disease progression or sustained remission.

Overall results and qualifications from the work: Clonality increased at ibrutinib response, stayed stable in sustained remission, and fell back toward baseline at progression. Public clonotypes were found to be uncommon and were observed to contract or remain stable during treatment; the increase in clonality was shown to reflect expansion of private clonotypes at ibrutinib response. Sustained-remission and progressing patients did not have matched sampling times, and lymph node repertoires were not examined. Baseline clonality exceeded that of age-matched healthy donors and correlated strongly with circulating CD8+ T-cell counts.

A note on this clone: The clone's antigen remains unknown. No base quality information exists; no much larger clone differs at one position.

Relative to germline, V is missing 2 bases and J is missing 0 bases, with 0 bases of the junction outside any gene match. From the cysteine through the phenylalanine, the CDR3 covers 14 amino acids. The entry retains the CDR3 DNA only, 42 bases that are in frame from base 1. The CDR1 and CDR2 encoded by the germline V gene are SGHTA and FQGTGA. For TCR beta library preparation, roughly 2 micrograms of genomic DNA were extracted from the cryopreserved PBMCs. Longitudinal blood samples from CLL patients on ibrutinib monotherapy underwent high-throughput TCR beta sequencing. The patients were enrolled in a single-center, open-label phase 2 trial of ibrutinib monotherapy. On a MiSeq, deep resolution sequencing aimed for a depth between 1 in 1 million and 1 in 200,000 T cells, with each clonotype covered 10x on average. The immunoSEQ hsTCRB Kit was used to generate the TCR beta libraries. The source study handled its data this way. ImmunoSEQ Data Assistant and ImmunoSEQ Analyzer were used for data analysis, and V, D and J genes were assigned according to IMGT definitions. Clonality, with values ranging from 0 to 1, was calculated as one minus the normalized Shannon entropy of productive rearrangement frequencies. Only overrepresented clonotypes making up at least 0.05% of the repertoire of each patient were included in the public clonotype analysis. Roughly 13 age-matched healthy donor repertoires from immuneACCESS served as clonality controls. TCRdb holds this immuneACCESS table with in-frame rearrangements only. Some clones are missing; in checked studies, unresolved V genes explain under half, and the rest has no known cause. The V and J calls and clone size are taken from that table; D and trimming were inferred from the DNA. In all, the sample holds 5,500 to 8,500 clones, and approximately 77% of those were seen once. The top ten constitute about 26% of the sample.

The material was PBMCs, obtained before ibrutinib treatment. The source of this sequence is a human donor with chronic lymphocytic leukemia. The receptor chain draws on TRBV7-3 and TRBJ2-5; TRBD2 agrees with 7 junctional bases. DNA sequence: TGTGCCAGCAGCTTAGCGGGGGACCAAGAGACCCAGTACTTC. Translation gives CASSLAGDQETQYF.